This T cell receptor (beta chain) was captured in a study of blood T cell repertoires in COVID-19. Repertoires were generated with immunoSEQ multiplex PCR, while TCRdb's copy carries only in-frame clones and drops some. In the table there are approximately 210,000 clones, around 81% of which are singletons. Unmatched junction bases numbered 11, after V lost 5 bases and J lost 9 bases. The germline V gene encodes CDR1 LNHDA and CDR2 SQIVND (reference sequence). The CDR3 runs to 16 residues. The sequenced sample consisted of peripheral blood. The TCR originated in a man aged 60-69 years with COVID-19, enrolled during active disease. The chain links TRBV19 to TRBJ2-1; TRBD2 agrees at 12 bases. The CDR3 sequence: CASSSALAGGTVEQFF. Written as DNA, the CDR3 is TGTGCCAGTAGTTCGGCACTAGCGGGGGGTACTGTTGAGCAGTTCTTC.